The clone carrying this T cell receptor beta chain has only one observation. Its antigen remains unidentified. The germline gene is not matched at one end of the junction; a read error may be the cause. The same CDR3 arises from other DNA sequences in this sample as well. This sample was taken from a study of cytomegalovirus exposure and HLA in healthy donors. The study ran its PCR with 60 Vbeta and 13 Jbeta primers. Assay: immunoSEQ multiplex PCR; the TCRdb copy retains only in-frame clones and omits some. This table holds around 100,000 clones, about 76% found once. Study-wide findings and caveats: There were reportedly fewer N-insertions in an Asian-associated ancestry cluster than the approximately 600-donor mean, in a later analysis. Clonal expansion was found to be greater in HLA-associated TCR beta chains than in equally common others in a later analysis. In all likelihood, a cluster of highly shared sequence variants was a sequencing artifact.

CDR3 size: 16 residues. Germline V gene data show CDR1 as SSHAT and CDR2 as FNYEAQ (reference sequence). It was healthy bone marrow donors who served as donors. What was sequenced was PBMCs. J is TRBJ2-1 and V is TRBV7-7; 9 bases line up with TRBD2. The clonotype was recovered from a woman in her seventies in good health and CMV-seropositive. The CDR3 is CASSPIAGASYNEQFF. For the CDR3, the DNA is TGTGCTAGCAGCCCTATAGCGGGAGCGTCCTACAATGAGCAGTTCTTC.